The clone carrying this T cell receptor (beta chain) was picked up a small number of times. What it binds is not known. This entry comes from a study of cytomegalovirus exposure and HLA in healthy donors. Study findings and constraints: Among TCR beta chains, those listed as cytomegalovirus-associated numbered over 150. A few V segments could not be told apart, such as TRBV6-2 and TRBV6-3, and were left out.

CDR3 length: 12 residues. Between the trimmed V and J ends, which lost 4 bases and 5 bases, there was a span of 10 bases. Looked up from germline, CDR1 is SGHDT and CDR2 is YYEEEE. The PCR was carried out with 60 Vbeta primers and 13 Jbeta primers. The data were produced by immunoSEQ multiplex PCR, yet TCRdb's version contains in-frame clones alone and is incomplete. Among about 150,000 clones listed, 65% to 75% were seen once. Input material: PBMCs. The receptor comes from a man aged 25-45 years in good health and CMV-seronegative. This chain connects TRBV5-6 to TRBJ2-7; D possibly corresponds to TRBD1 (5 bases). CDR3 residues: CASSLGPNEQYF. For the CDR3, the DNA is TGTGCCAGCAGCCTGGGGCCCAACGAGCAGTACTTC.